Sequencing of this T cell receptor beta chain was carried out in a study of blood T cell repertoires in COVID-19. Study as a whole: PBMCs, B-cell-depleted T cells, or T cells provided the cDNA or gDNA that made up the material.

Per the original methods: Reference gene primers were amplified, and this amplification served to estimate nucleated cell counts. TCRdb's copy holds only in-frame clones and misses some; the assay was immunoSEQ multiplex PCR. The V and J calls and clone size were taken over from that table, and D and trimming were inferred from the DNA. This table holds roughly 220,000 clones, roughly 89% found once. The CDR3 is 15 residues long. Per germline, CDR1 MNHEY and CDR2 SVGAGI. V lost 2 bases to trimming and J lost 0 bases, with 8 bases between them. This TCR came from a man aged 30 to 45 who had recovered from COVID-19. The chain combines TRBV6-5 with TRBJ2-4; no firm D call. The sequencing sample was made of peripheral blood. The chain's CDR3 is CASSYRHLAKNIQYF. CDR3 coding DNA: TGTGCCAGCAGTTACCGACATCTAGCCAAAAACATTCAGTACTTC.